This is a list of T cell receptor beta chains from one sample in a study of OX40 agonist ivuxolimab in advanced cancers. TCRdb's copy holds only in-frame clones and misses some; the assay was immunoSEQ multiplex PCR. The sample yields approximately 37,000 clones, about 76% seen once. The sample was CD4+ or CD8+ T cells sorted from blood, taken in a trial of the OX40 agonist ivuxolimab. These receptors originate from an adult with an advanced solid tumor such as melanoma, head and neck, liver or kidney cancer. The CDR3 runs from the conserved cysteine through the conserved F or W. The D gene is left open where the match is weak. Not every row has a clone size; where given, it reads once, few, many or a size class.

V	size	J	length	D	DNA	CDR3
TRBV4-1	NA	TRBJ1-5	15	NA	TGCGCCAGCAGCGCCAGGCACGGGCCCAATCAGCCCCAGCATTTT	CASSARHGPNQPQHF
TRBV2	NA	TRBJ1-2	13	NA	TGTGCCAGCAGACCACTCCCAGGATATGGCTACACCTTC	CASRPLPGYGYTF
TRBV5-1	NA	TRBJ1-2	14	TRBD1	TGCGCCAGCGGACAGGGGGCGGAAGACTATGGCTACACCTTC	CASGQGAEDYGYTF
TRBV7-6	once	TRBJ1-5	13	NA	TGTGCCAGCAGCTTAGGGGGTACTCAGCCCCAGCATTTT	CASSLGGTQPQHF
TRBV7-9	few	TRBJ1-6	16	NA	TGTGCCAGCAGCTTTAGGGGCGCAGGTGATAATTCACCCCTCCACTTT	CASSFRGAGDNSPLHF
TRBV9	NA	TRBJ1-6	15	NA	TGTGCCAGCAGCGTAGATTGGCGCTATAATTCACCCCTCCACTTT	CASSVDWRYNSPLHF
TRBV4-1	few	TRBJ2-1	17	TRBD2	TGCGCCAGCAGCCCCCAAAATCTAGCGGGGGGGCCTGGTGAGCAGTTCTTC	CASSPQNLAGGPGEQFF
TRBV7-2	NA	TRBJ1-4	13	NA	TGTGCCAGCAGCTTACCCCCGGATGAAAAACTGTTTTTT	CASSLPPDEKLFF
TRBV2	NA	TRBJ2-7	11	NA	TGTGCCACCCGGTCCTCCTACGAGCAGTACTTC	CATRSSYEQYF
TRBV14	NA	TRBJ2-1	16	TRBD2	TGTGCCAGCAGCCAAGATCGGGGGGGGCGGTTTAATGAGCAGTTCTTC	CASSQDRGGRFNEQFF
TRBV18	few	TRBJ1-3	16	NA	TGTGCCAGCTCATATGACAGACCAATCTCTGGAAACACCATATATTTT	CASSYDRPISGNTIYF
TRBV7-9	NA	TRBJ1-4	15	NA	TGTGCCAGCAGTAGTACCGGGACTAAGGGTGAAAAACTGTTTTTT	CASSSTGTKGEKLFF